These T cell receptor beta chains were read from a single sample in a study of blood T cells in healthy people across ages. From the 5' RACE reads, TCRdb called clonotypes with MiXCR, one entry per CDR3 protein. The sample comprises around 650,000 distinct CDR3 sequences, approximately 40% of which are singletons, and roughly 30% rests with the top ten. Sequencing used blood. The receptors shown here come from an elderly man in good health. Both conserved end residues are part of each CDR3. Each record gives: CDR3 DNA, CDR3 protein, D gene, clone size, V gene, J gene. The D gene is left open where the match is weak. Rows may omit the clone size; those that give it use once, few, many or a size class.

cdr3_nt: TGTGCTAGTGGTCCCGGTATTGGGGGCGGCAATCAGCCCCAGCATTTT
cdr3_aa: CASGPGIGGGNQPQHF
d_call: -
clone_size: few
v_call: TRBV12-5
j_call: TRBJ1-5

cdr3_nt: TGCGCCAGCAGCACCCGACTAGCGGACCACAATGAGCAGTTCTTC
cdr3_aa: CASSTRLADHNEQFF
d_call: TRBD2
clone_size: few
v_call: TRBV5-1
j_call: TRBJ2-1

cdr3_nt: TGCAGTGCCCCCCGCGGGGGAGCGCGCTACGAGCAGTACTTC
cdr3_aa: CSAPRGGARYEQYF
d_call: TRBD2
clone_size: -
v_call: TRBV20-1
j_call: TRBJ2-7

cdr3_nt: TGTGCCAGCAAATCGAGCGGGGGGGCCTTCGTACCTTACAATAAGCAGTTCTTC
cdr3_aa: CASKSSGGAFVPYNKQFF
d_call: TRBD2
clone_size: once
v_call: TRBV7-9
j_call: TRBJ2-1

cdr3_nt: TGTGCCAGCGGGTTCCAGGGTGTGGTGGAGACCCAGTACTTC
cdr3_aa: CASGFQGVVETQYF
d_call: -
clone_size: -
v_call: TRBV2
j_call: TRBJ2-5

cdr3_nt: TGTGCCTGGAGAGGCCAAGGGACAGGGGGCACTGAAGCTTTCTTT
cdr3_aa: CAWRGQGTGGTEAFF
d_call: TRBD1
clone_size: -
v_call: TRBV30
j_call: TRBJ1-1

cdr3_nt: TGTGCCAGCAGTTTACTTTCTAGTCTCTTGGAGACCCAGTACTTC
cdr3_aa: CASSLLSSLLETQYF
d_call: -
clone_size: few
v_call: TRBV28
j_call: TRBJ2-5

cdr3_nt: TGTGCCAGCAGTGAAACGGACAGGGGGCTTGGCTACACCTTC
cdr3_aa: CASSETDRGLGYTF
d_call: TRBD1
clone_size: -
v_call: TRBV6-1
j_call: TRBJ1-2

cdr3_nt: TGCGCCAGCAGCCAAGAAGGTAGCGGGGGGGGCGAGACCCAGTACTTC
cdr3_aa: CASSQEGSGGGETQYF
d_call: TRBD2
clone_size: -
v_call: TRBV4-1
j_call: TRBJ2-5

cdr3_nt: TGCAGTGCTTCCTGGGGGCGGGGGGGGATCACAGATACGCAGTATTTT
cdr3_aa: CSASWGRGGITDTQYF
d_call: TRBD2
clone_size: few
v_call: TRBV20-1
j_call: TRBJ2-3

cdr3_nt: TGTGCCAGTAAGCCACAGGCTAACACTGAAGCTTTCTTT
cdr3_aa: CASKPQANTEAFF
d_call: -
clone_size: -
v_call: TRBV6-6
j_call: TRBJ1-1

cdr3_nt: TGTGCCAGCAGCTCTAAGGGGGGAAGGAAGTCCTACGAGCAGTACTTC
cdr3_aa: CASSSKGGRKSYEQYF
d_call: -
clone_size: few
v_call: TRBV21-1
j_call: TRBJ2-7

cdr3_nt: TGCAGCGCCCCGATTGGACCGGGGACACAGGGACGTGGCTACACCTTC
cdr3_aa: CSAPIGPGTQGRGYTF
d_call: -
clone_size: -
v_call: TRBV29-1
j_call: TRBJ1-2

cdr3_nt: TGTGCCAGCAGCTTATTGGGACAGGGGCCTCCTGGAGCTTTCTTT
cdr3_aa: CASSLLGQGPPGAFF
d_call: TRBD1
clone_size: few
v_call: TRBV7-2
j_call: TRBJ1-1

cdr3_nt: TGTGCCAGCAGTGAAGGGGTCAGGGCAATCACTGAAGCTTTCTTT
cdr3_aa: CASSEGVRAITEAFF
d_call: -
clone_size: few
v_call: TRBV2
j_call: TRBJ1-1

cdr3_nt: TGTGCCAGCAGTCCACAGACAGGATACACCTACGAGCAGTACTTC
cdr3_aa: CASSPQTGYTYEQYF
d_call: -
clone_size: -
v_call: TRBV12-3/TRBV12-4
j_call: TRBJ2-7

cdr3_nt: TGTGCCAGCAGCCGCCGGACCAGCGGGAACAATGAGCAGTTCTTC
cdr3_aa: CASSRRTSGNNEQFF
d_call: TRBD2
clone_size: once
v_call: TRBV12-3/TRBV12-4
j_call: TRBJ2-1

cdr3_nt: TGTGCCAGCAGTGAGATCGCGGGATTAGGCAATGAGCAGTTCTTC
cdr3_aa: CASSEIAGLGNEQFF
d_call: -
clone_size: once
v_call: TRBV6-4
j_call: TRBJ2-1

cdr3_nt: TGTGCCAGCAGGGTGACAGGAGAGACCCAGTACTTC
cdr3_aa: CASRVTGETQYF
d_call: -
clone_size: -
v_call: TRBV6-1
j_call: TRBJ2-5

cdr3_nt: TGTGCCAGCTGGACAGGGAAGAACAATGAGCAGTTCTTC
cdr3_aa: CASWTGKNNEQFF
d_call: TRBD1
clone_size: -
v_call: TRBV28
j_call: TRBJ2-1

cdr3_nt: TGTGCCAGCAGCCACTCTAGCGGGACCTCCTACGAGCAGTACTTC
cdr3_aa: CASSHSSGTSYEQYF
d_call: TRBD2
clone_size: -
v_call: TRBV7-2
j_call: TRBJ2-7

cdr3_nt: TGTGCCAGCAGCCGGACTAGCGGGAGAGGCAATGAGCAGTTCTTC
cdr3_aa: CASSRTSGRGNEQFF
d_call: TRBD2
clone_size: -
v_call: TRBV7-3
j_call: TRBJ2-1

cdr3_nt: TGTGCCAGCAGTTTGTTATTAGAGGGCAATGAGCAGTTCTTC
cdr3_aa: CASSLLLEGNEQFF
d_call: -
clone_size: few
v_call: TRBV12-3/TRBV12-4
j_call: TRBJ2-1

cdr3_nt: TGCAGTGCACCGGACAGGGCCAATCAGCCCCAGCATTTT
cdr3_aa: CSAPDRANQPQHF
d_call: TRBD1
clone_size: -
v_call: TRBV20-1
j_call: TRBJ1-5

cdr3_nt: TGCAGTGCGAACGCCGCGGGGCCCAGCACAGATACGCAGTATTTT
cdr3_aa: CSANAAGPSTDTQYF
d_call: -
clone_size: few
v_call: TRBV20-1
j_call: TRBJ2-3

cdr3_nt: TGTGCCAGCAGTCCCTACGAAGTCTCCTACAATGAGCAGTACTTC
cdr3_aa: CASSPYEVSYNEQYF
d_call: -
clone_size: -
v_call: TRBV6-5
j_call: TRBJ2-7

cdr3_nt: TGCAGCGTGAAGACAGGGGTAAATACCGGGGAGCTGTTTTTT
cdr3_aa: CSVKTGVNTGELFF
d_call: TRBD1
clone_size: -
v_call: TRBV29-1
j_call: TRBJ2-2

cdr3_nt: TGCAGTGCTACCGGGCCAGCCCATGAGCAGTTCTTC
cdr3_aa: CSATGPAHEQFF
d_call: -
clone_size: -
v_call: TRBV20-1
j_call: TRBJ2-1

cdr3_nt: TGTGCCAGCAGCTTAGGAGGAGGGTCGATCCGCCAAGAGACCCAGTACTTC
cdr3_aa: CASSLGGGSIRQETQYF
d_call: -
clone_size: few
v_call: TRBV7-2
j_call: TRBJ2-5

cdr3_nt: TGTGCCAGCAGTTTACTCACCGGGACAGGGGAAGGCTCCCAGCATTTT
cdr3_aa: CASSLLTGTGEGSQHF
d_call: TRBD1
clone_size: few
v_call: TRBV28
j_call: TRBJ1-5

cdr3_nt: TGTGCCAGCAGCTTAGGCCGGACAGGGGATAAAGAGACCCAGTACTTC
cdr3_aa: CASSLGRTGDKETQYF
d_call: TRBD1
clone_size: -
v_call: TRBV11-3
j_call: TRBJ2-5

cdr3_nt: TGCAGTGCTAGGACAAGGAGCGCTCCTCCTCCGTACGAGCAGTACTTC
cdr3_aa: CSARTRSAPPPYEQYF
d_call: -
clone_size: -
v_call: TRBV20-1
j_call: TRBJ2-7

cdr3_nt: TGTGCCAGCAGCTCTTCGTCCAGGGGGCTCTACCAGCCCCAGCATTTT
cdr3_aa: CASSSSSRGLYQPQHF
d_call: TRBD1
clone_size: -
v_call: TRBV7-2
j_call: TRBJ1-5

cdr3_nt: TGCAGTGCTAGAGACCGGGGGTCCCCTAGCACAGATACGCAGTATTTT
cdr3_aa: CSARDRGSPSTDTQYF
d_call: -
clone_size: few
v_call: TRBV20-1
j_call: TRBJ2-3

cdr3_nt: TGCAGTGCTAGAGGACTATCCACGGGAGGGTTCAACTACGAGCAGTACTTC
cdr3_aa: CSARGLSTGGFNYEQYF
d_call: TRBD2
clone_size: -
v_call: TRBV20-1
j_call: TRBJ2-7

cdr3_nt: TGTGCCAGCAGTCAAAGACAGTATGGCTACACCTTC
cdr3_aa: CASSQRQYGYTF
d_call: -
clone_size: -
v_call: TRBV12-3/TRBV12-4
j_call: TRBJ1-2

cdr3_nt: TGTGCCAGCAGCCGCCCCGGGTCCCCCCAGGATACGCAGTATTTT
cdr3_aa: CASSRPGSPQDTQYF
d_call: -
clone_size: few
v_call: TRBV7-8
j_call: TRBJ2-3

cdr3_nt: TGCAGTGCTAGACCAGTGGCAGATACGCAGTATTTT
cdr3_aa: CSARPVADTQYF
d_call: -
clone_size: -
v_call: TRBV20-1
j_call: TRBJ2-3

cdr3_nt: TGTGCCAGCAGTTACACCCGAGCGGGGGGGCCGACCTACAATGAGCAGTTCTTC
cdr3_aa: CASSYTRAGGPTYNEQFF
d_call: TRBD2
clone_size: -
v_call: TRBV6-2/TRBV6-3
j_call: TRBJ2-1

cdr3_nt: TGTGCCAGCAGCCTAGCTAGCGGGGTAAATTACGAGCAGTACTTC
cdr3_aa: CASSLASGVNYEQYF
d_call: TRBD2
clone_size: few
v_call: TRBV7-2
j_call: TRBJ2-7

cdr3_nt: TGTGCCAGCAGCAGTAGCGGTGGAAGAGACGAGCAGTACTTC
cdr3_aa: CASSSSGGRDEQYF
d_call: -
clone_size: -
v_call: TRBV9
j_call: TRBJ2-7

cdr3_nt: TGTGCCAGCAGCAAATGGAAGACAGGGTTTCCCTACGAGCAGTACTTC
cdr3_aa: CASSKWKTGFPYEQYF
d_call: -
clone_size: few
v_call: TRBV21-1
j_call: TRBJ2-7

cdr3_nt: TGTGCCAGTAAACGAGGGTGGTATAACAATGAGCAGTTCTTC
cdr3_aa: CASKRGWYNNEQFF
d_call: -
clone_size: -
v_call: TRBV3-1
j_call: TRBJ2-1

cdr3_nt: TGCGCCAGCAGCGTGGTTGGGACGGACTATGGCTACACCTTC
cdr3_aa: CASSVVGTDYGYTF
d_call: -
clone_size: -
v_call: TRBV5-1
j_call: TRBJ1-2

cdr3_nt: TGCAGTGCTATAAATCGGCTCCATGGGGCAACTAATGAAAAACTGTTTTTT
cdr3_aa: CSAINRLHGATNEKLFF
d_call: -
clone_size: -
v_call: TRBV20-1
j_call: TRBJ1-4

cdr3_nt: TGTGCCAGCAGGGCAGGGATACTGGAGACCCAGTACTTC
cdr3_aa: CASRAGILETQYF
d_call: -
clone_size: -
v_call: TRBV5-6
j_call: TRBJ2-5

cdr3_nt: TGTGTCAGCAGTTTGGGGGCGGAAGCTTTCTTT
cdr3_aa: CVSSLGAEAFF
d_call: -
clone_size: -
v_call: TRBV6-6
j_call: TRBJ1-1

cdr3_nt: TGTGCCACCACCTGGCCGAACTATGGCTACACCTTC
cdr3_aa: CATTWPNYGYTF
d_call: -
clone_size: -
v_call: TRBV28
j_call: TRBJ1-2

cdr3_nt: TGCGCCAGCAGCCAAGAGAGCCGGACTAGCGCCGAGCAGTACTTC
cdr3_aa: CASSQESRTSAEQYF
d_call: TRBD2
clone_size: -
v_call: TRBV4-3
j_call: TRBJ2-7

cdr3_nt: TGTGCCAGCGGGGGAAGGACTAGCGACAACAATGAGCAGTTCTTC
cdr3_aa: CASGGRTSDNNEQFF
d_call: TRBD2
clone_size: -
v_call: TRBV6-1
j_call: TRBJ2-1

cdr3_nt: TGTGCCAGCAGTTTCCTTGACATCAAAGAGACCCAGTACTTC
cdr3_aa: CASSFLDIKETQYF
d_call: -
clone_size: many
v_call: TRBV6-6
j_call: TRBJ2-5

cdr3_nt: TGTGCCAGCAGGGACACTCGGCAAGAGACCCAGTACTTC
cdr3_aa: CASRDTRQETQYF
d_call: -
clone_size: -
v_call: TRBV6-1
j_call: TRBJ2-5

cdr3_nt: TGTGCCAGCAGCCATCCCCCTAGCACCAATGAGCAGTTCTTC
cdr3_aa: CASSHPPSTNEQFF
d_call: -
clone_size: -
v_call: TRBV4-2
j_call: TRBJ2-1

cdr3_nt: TGCAGCGTTGAAGGGCGGGACAGACCCTACAATGAGCAGTACTTC
cdr3_aa: CSVEGRDRPYNEQYF
d_call: -
clone_size: -
v_call: TRBV29-1
j_call: TRBJ2-7

cdr3_nt: TGTGCCAGCAGCTTAGCAGCAGGGGGGAACGAGCAGTACTTC
cdr3_aa: CASSLAAGGNEQYF
d_call: -
clone_size: -
v_call: TRBV7-7
j_call: TRBJ2-7

cdr3_nt: TGCAGCGTTGACAGGACCAATGAGCAGTTCTTC
cdr3_aa: CSVDRTNEQFF
d_call: -
clone_size: many
v_call: TRBV29-1
j_call: TRBJ2-1

cdr3_nt: TGTGCCAGCAGTGAATACAGGGGTGACAATGAGCAGTTCTTC
cdr3_aa: CASSEYRGDNEQFF
d_call: -
clone_size: few
v_call: TRBV25-1
j_call: TRBJ2-1